The 18 T cell receptor beta chains presented below share a single source sample, sequenced in a study of blood T cell repertoires in COVID-19. Sequenced by immunoSEQ multiplex PCR; TCRdb stores in-frame clones only, minus some. In the table there are more than 90,000 clones, less than 85% of which are singletons. The sample taken for sequencing was peripheral blood. The receptors stem from a human donor in a cohort sampled during active COVID-19.

The chain employs TRBV27 and TRBJ1-2, with D possibly being TRBD1 (5 bases). Deletions cut 6 bases from V and 7 bases from J, with 12 bases between. The germline V gene has CDR1 MNHEY and CDR2 SMNVEV (reference sequence). The CDR3 runs 12 residues. The CDR3 reads CASSGGRGGYTF. CDR3 nucleotide sequence: TGTGCCAGCAGCGGGGGAAGGGGTGGCTACACCTTC.

The chain links TRBV2 to TRBJ2-1; 9 bases map to TRBD2. J lost 3 bases, V lost 3 bases, and 3 bases had no gene match. Germline V lookup: CDR1 SNHLY, CDR2 FYNNEI. The CDR3 contains 15 residues. CDR3 in amino acids: CASSDQRGDYNEQFF. The CDR3 DNA sequence: TGTGCCAGCAGTGACCAGCGGGGGGACTACAATGAGCAGTTCTTC.

The chain carries TRBV27 and TRBJ2-7; the D gene is possibly TRBD1 (6 bases). CDR1 is MNHEY and CDR2 is SMNVEV in the germline V gene (reference sequence). There are 15 residues in the CDR3. The ends were cut back, 2 bases at V and 2 bases at J, with 13 bases in the middle. CDR3 amino acids: CASSLLEGDPYEQYF. DNA for the CDR3: TGTGCCAGCAGTTTACTTGAGGGGGACCCCTACGAGCAGTACTTC.

The rearrangement joins TRBV14 to TRBJ2-6, with D maybe TRBD1 (6 bases). V was trimmed by 1 base and J by 0 bases, leaving 16 bases between them. Germline lookup yields CDR1 SGHDN and CDR2 FVKESK. The CDR3 has 19 amino acids. Here the CDR3 DNA reads TGTGCCAGCAGCCAAGTATGGGGGCAGAGTGGCTCTGGGGCCAACGTCCTGACTTTC. Amino acids: CASSQVWGQSGSGANVLTF.

The gene calls are TRBV3-1 (or the pseudogene TRBV3-2) and TRBJ1-2; D possibly corresponds to TRBD1 (5 bases). CDR3 length: 13 amino acids. With 4 bases removed from V and 2 bases from J, the gap between germline ends came to 8 bases. Germline V gives CDR1 LGHDT, CDR2 YNNKEL (reference sequence). The DNA of the CDR3 is TGTGCCAGCAGCCTCGGGGGGAACTATGGCTACACCTTC. This encodes CASSLGGNYGYTF.

This clone was observed a few times. This chain uses TRBV5-4 with TRBJ2-2, with 7 nucleotides matching TRBD1. J was trimmed by 3 bases and V by 4 bases; bases with no gene match: 6. This CDR3 has 15 residues. Germline V gives CDR1 SGHNT, CDR2 YYREEE (reference sequence). CDR3 in DNA: TGTGCCAGCAGCAAACAGGGGCTTGACACCGGGGAGCTGTTTTTT. Encoded protein: CASSKQGLDTGELFF.

The genes are TRBV6-5 and TRBJ1-1, with D uncertain. Trimming took 4 bases from V and 1 from J, leaving 7 bases between them. This CDR3 is 13 amino acids long. CDR1 MNHEY and CDR2 SVGAGI come from the germline V gene. CDR3 sequence reads: CASSSSANTEAFF. CDR3 nucleotides: TGTGCCAGCAGTTCCTCAGCGAACACTGAAGCTTTCTTT.

The chain links TRBV11-2 to TRBJ1-6, with 7 positions matching TRBD1. V trimming: 5 bases; J trimming: 6 bases; junction bases outside the gene matches: 7. Looked up from germline, CDR1 is SGHAT and CDR2 is FQNNGV. The CDR3 has 15 amino acids. This CDR3 reads CASSPVDRPNSPLHF. The DNA for the CDR3 is TGTGCCAGCAGCCCAGTGGACAGGCCTAATTCACCCCTCCACTTT.

In this sample, this clone turned up a few times. The gene calls are TRBV27 and TRBJ1-1; D gene ambiguous. This CDR3 region has 12 residues. The V gene lost 4 bases and the J gene lost 0 bases, with 3 bases spanning the gap. CDR1 and CDR2 (germline): MNHEY, SMNVEV (reference sequence). CDR3 residues: CASSSVNTEAFF. Here the CDR3 DNA reads TGTGCCAGCAGTTCAGTGAACACTGAAGCTTTCTTT.

This clone ranks as medium-sized. The chain's CDR3 is CSVLTGETYEQYF. CDR3 coding DNA: TGCAGCGTTCTGACAGGTGAAACCTACGAGCAGTACTTC. The rearrangement uses TRBV29-1 and TRBJ2-7, with D possibly matching TRBD1 (6 bases). CDR3 length: 13 amino acids. Looked up from germline, CDR1 is SQVTM and CDR2 is ANQGSEA. V gave up 5 bases and J gave up 2 bases, with 13 bases separating them.

This clone was observed a few times. The V gene is TRBV6-4, the J gene TRBJ2-2; TRBD2 is a possible D gene (5 bases). Germline CDR1 MRHNA, CDR2 SNTAGT. The ends were cut back, 6 bases at V and 6 bases at J, with 11 bases in the middle. CDR3 length: 13 amino acids. The CDR3 DNA reads TGTGCCAGCAGCGGCATCGGGGCCGGGGAGCTGTTTTTT. Amino acids: CASSGIGAGELFF.

The CDR3 sequence: CASRGTSGTLGEQYF. CDR3 in DNA: TGTGCCAGCAGGGGGACTAGCGGGACCTTGGGGGAGCAGTACTTC. The chain joins TRBV2 to TRBJ2-7, with TRBD2 matching over 13 bases. V lost 6 bases, J lost 7 bases, and 9 bases stayed unmatched. The CDR3 loop spans 15 amino acids. Germline-derived CDR1 and CDR2 are SNHLY and FYNNEI.

The chain joins TRBV5-6 to TRBJ2-6, with TRBD1 identical over 7 bases. Looked up from germline, CDR1 is SGHDT and CDR2 is YYEEEE. With V trimmed by 1 base and J by 0 bases, 4 bases remained unmatched. This CDR3 region has 17 residues. The CDR3 here is CASSLRNRGSGANVLTF. The CDR3 DNA reads TGTGCCAGCAGCTTGAGGAACAGGGGCTCTGGGGCCAACGTCCTGACTTTC.

This chain connects TRBV5-1 to TRBJ2-6; tentatively, D is TRBD1 (6 bases). Germline V CDR1 and CDR2: SGHRS, YFSETQ. There are 15 residues in the CDR3. V lost 5 bases, J lost 0 bases, and 9 bases lay in between. CDR3 loop: CASRKDSSGANVLTF. The CDR3 bases are TGCGCCAGCAGGAAGGACAGCTCTGGGGCCAACGTCCTGACTTTC. The whole variable domain, remainder taken from reference TRBV5-1 and TRBJ2-6, is KAGVTQTPRYLIKTRGQQVTLSCSPISGHRSVSWYQQTPGQGLQFLFEYFSETQRNKGNFPGRFSGRQFSNSRSEMNVSTLELGDSALYLCASRKDSSGANVLTFGAGSRLTVL.

The chain is built from TRBV4-3 and TRBJ2-7, with 7 bases identical to TRBD1. This CDR3 spans 15 amino acids. V lost 0 bases and J lost 0; bases outside the gene matches: 2. Germline CDR1 and CDR2: LGHNA and YSLEER. This CDR3 reads CASSQDSGGSYEQYF. For the CDR3, the DNA is TGCGCCAGCAGCCAAGATTCAGGGGGCTCCTACGAGCAGTACTTC.

The CDR3 DNA sequence: TGTGCCAGCAGGCAACTACACGAGAACACTGAAGCTTTCTTT. Its translation: CASRQLHENTEAFF. V usage is TRBV27 and J usage is TRBJ1-1, with no clear D. Trimming left V 6 bases short and J 1 base short, with 12 bases between. This CDR3 is 14 amino acids long. Germline values: CDR1 MNHEY, CDR2 SMNVEV (reference sequence).

V gene TRBV7-3 combines with J gene TRBJ1-1; D might be TRBD1 (5 bases). V dropped 5 bases and J dropped 1 base, with 8 bases sitting between them. CDR1 is SGHTA and CDR2 is FQGTGA in the germline V gene. The CDR3 is made up of 13 amino acids. The CDR3 DNA reads as TGTGCCAGCAGCATCACAGGGAACACTGAAGCTTTCTTT. Amino acid sequence: CASSITGNTEAFF.

The chain uses TRBV6-5 and TRBJ1-2; weak D call: TRBD1 (5 bases). Germline values: CDR1 MNHEY, CDR2 SVGAGI. There are 13 residues in the CDR3. Trimming cost V 7 bases and J 7 bases, with 16 bases left between them. The CDR3 loop reads CASTRRGAGGYTF. The DNA for the CDR3 is TGTGCCAGCACACGGCGTGGGGCCGGTGGCTACACCTTC.